This T cell receptor beta chain was profiled in a study of blood T cell repertoires in COVID-19 (dated by TCRdb to 2018 to 2021). Background on the whole study: The collaborator samples originated in the United States, Italy and Spain and spanned the acute and convalescent phases of COVID-19. Deeply sampled blood TCRbeta repertoires from subjects exposed to, actively infected with, or recovered from COVID-19 were included in the dataset. Samples were obtained from the ongoing ImmuneRACE study (first 160 participants) and from 1,254 subjects provided by 6 global collaborators. The material from the prospective study consisted of cDNA or gDNA derived from T cells, B-cell-depleted T cells, or PBMCs. A freely available public database, intended as a resource for researchers studying the immune response to SARS-CoV-2, is where the repertoires were released. Where HLA class I and class II types were available, the types were taken from metadata supplied by the sample provider, not from assay-based typing. A de-identified subject ID, COVID-19 status, age in years and sex were almost always included in the sample metadata. Overall results and qualifications from the work: Clinical and demographic metadata were provided uncurated, with the amount varying by source and participant.

Relative to germline, V is 5 bases shorter and J is 6 bases shorter, with 16 bases between their ends. Sequences WNHNN (CDR1) and SYGVQD (CDR2) are obtained from the germline V gene (reference sequence). Inclusive of the bounding cysteine and phenylalanine, the CDR3 is 14 residues long. Of all the DNA, just the CDR3 is kept, 42 bases in frame from base 1. TCRbeta CDR3 regions were amplified from genomic DNA by means of the immunoSEQ Assay, a bias-controlled multiplex PCR. The study's processing was this. The number of nucleated cells in each sample was estimated from the amplification of reference gene primers within the assay. To quantify the absolute abundance of each unique TCRbeta CDR3 rearrangement, sequence reads were collapsed and filtered. Productive Simpson clonality was computed per sample as the square root of Simpson's diversity index over productive rearrangements. What TCRdb holds here is the immuneACCESS table cut down to in-frame rearrangements. Part of the clones is not present; checked against another copy, under half of the missing clones reflect an unresolved V gene, and the others are unexplained. V, J and clone size reflect that table, while D and trimming were determined from the DNA. The sample yields fewer than 500,000 clones; roughly nine tenths were counted once. In total, the top ten clones hold 1% to 1.3% of the sample.

Note on this clone: Its antigen remains unidentified. Base qualities are not provided; no much larger clone lies one nucleotide away.

In the prospective study, participants were roughly 18 to 100 years old, resided in approximately 22 geographic areas of the United States, and were enrolled through a virtual design. To assign participants to cohorts, the prospective study relied on clinical history that participants themselves reported in a screening survey and a study questionnaire. ImmuneRACE Cohort 3 recovered participants were defined by two consecutive negative NP/OP PCR tests, healthcare professional clearance, or symptom resolution. Each participant in the prospective study had whole blood, serum and a nasopharyngeal or oropharyngeal swab collected by mobile phlebotomists. Participants in the prospective study had the option to provide additional blood draws and questionnaires over a roughly 2-month period. Before DNA extraction, prospective study blood samples were shipped either frozen or at room temperature.

This clonotype originated in a man under 40 who had recovered from COVID-19. The material sequenced was PBMCs or T cells enriched from blood (not recorded which). The chain is assembled from TRBV10-1 and TRBJ1-1, and TRBD1 may be the D gene, going by 5 matching bases. The CDR3 reads CASSPVVSGAEAFF. The DNA sequence reads TGCGCCAGCAGTCCGGTTGTCTCGGGGGCTGAAGCTTTCTTT.